This TCR beta chain was retrieved from a study of cytomegalovirus exposure and HLA in healthy donors. The primer mix had 60 Vbeta and 13 Jbeta primers. Method: immunoSEQ multiplex PCR; TCRdb's copy keeps in-frame clones and lacks some. The table shows 99,000 or so clones, with around three quarters occurring only once. The germline V gene encodes CDR1 KGHSH and CDR2 LQKENI. CDR3 length equals 13 residues. V was clipped by 6 bases and J by 11 bases; unmatched bases: 6. This clonotype originated in a woman younger than 35 in good health and CMV-seropositive. This chain connects TRBV18 to TRBJ1-5, with TRBD1 matching 11 bases. The specimen sequenced was PBMCs. CDR3 amino acids: CASSRTGGASQHF. The CDR3 DNA is TGTGCCAGCTCGAGGACAGGGGGCGCGTCCCAGCATTTT.